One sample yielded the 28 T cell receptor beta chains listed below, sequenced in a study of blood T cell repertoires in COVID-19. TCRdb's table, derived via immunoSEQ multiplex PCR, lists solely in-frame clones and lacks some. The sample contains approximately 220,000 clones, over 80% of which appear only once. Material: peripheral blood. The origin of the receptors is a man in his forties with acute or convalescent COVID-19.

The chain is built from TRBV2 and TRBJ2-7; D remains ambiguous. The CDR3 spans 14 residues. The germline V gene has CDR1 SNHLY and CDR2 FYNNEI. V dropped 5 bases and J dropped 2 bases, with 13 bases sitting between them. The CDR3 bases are TGTGCCAGCAGTCAAATAACCTATACCTACGAGCAGTACTTC. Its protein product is CASSQITYTYEQYF.

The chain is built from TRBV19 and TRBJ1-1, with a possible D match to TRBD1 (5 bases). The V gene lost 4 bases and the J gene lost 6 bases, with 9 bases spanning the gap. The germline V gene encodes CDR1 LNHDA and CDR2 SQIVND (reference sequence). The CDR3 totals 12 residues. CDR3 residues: CASSRGWAEAFF. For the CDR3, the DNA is TGTGCCAGTAGTAGGGGCTGGGCTGAAGCTTTCTTT.

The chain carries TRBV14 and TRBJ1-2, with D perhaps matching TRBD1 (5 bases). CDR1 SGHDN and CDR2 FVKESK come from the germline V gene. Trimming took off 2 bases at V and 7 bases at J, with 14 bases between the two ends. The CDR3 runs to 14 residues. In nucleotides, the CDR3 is TGTGCCAGCAGCCAAAATGCGGGGGACTCTGGCTACACCTTC. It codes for CASSQNAGDSGYTF.

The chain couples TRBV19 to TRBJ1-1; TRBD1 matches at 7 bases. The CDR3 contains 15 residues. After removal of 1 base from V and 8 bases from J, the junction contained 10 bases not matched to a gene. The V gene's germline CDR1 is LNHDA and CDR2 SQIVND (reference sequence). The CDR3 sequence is CASSIGGGRGGEAFF. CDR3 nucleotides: TGTGCCAGTAGTATAGGGGGAGGTCGAGGGGGCGAAGCTTTCTTT.

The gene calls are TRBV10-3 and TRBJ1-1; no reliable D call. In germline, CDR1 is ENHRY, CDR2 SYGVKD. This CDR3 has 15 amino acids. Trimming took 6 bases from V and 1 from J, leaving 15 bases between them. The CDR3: CAIRASRGGNTEAFF. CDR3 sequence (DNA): TGTGCCATCAGAGCGTCTCGGGGAGGGAACACTGAAGCTTTCTTT.

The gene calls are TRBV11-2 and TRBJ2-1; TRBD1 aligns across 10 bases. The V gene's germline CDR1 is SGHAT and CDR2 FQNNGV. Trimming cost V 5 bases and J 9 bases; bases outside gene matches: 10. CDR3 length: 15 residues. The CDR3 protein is CASSPPGTGESEQFF. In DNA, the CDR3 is TGTGCCAGCAGCCCCCCCGGGACAGGGGAAAGTGAGCAGTTCTTC.

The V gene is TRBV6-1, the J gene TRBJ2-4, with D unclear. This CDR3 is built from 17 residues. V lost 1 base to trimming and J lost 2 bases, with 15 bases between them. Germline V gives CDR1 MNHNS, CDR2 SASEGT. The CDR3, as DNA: TGTGCCAGCAGTGAAGTAGTCATTGGTGTTCCCAAAAACATTCAGTACTTC. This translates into CASSEVVIGVPKNIQYF.

The CDR3 DNA follows: TGTGCCAGCAGCCAGGCCGGGACTAGCGGGAGAAATGAGCAGTTCTTC. Its protein product is CASSQAGTSGRNEQFF. The gene calls are TRBV3-1 (or the pseudogene TRBV3-2) and TRBJ2-1; 14 bases match TRBD2. CDR3 length: 16 residues. Germline-derived CDR1 and CDR2 are LGHDT and YNNKEL (reference sequence). Trimming at V came to 3 bases and at J to 7 bases, leaving 5 bases not matched to a gene.

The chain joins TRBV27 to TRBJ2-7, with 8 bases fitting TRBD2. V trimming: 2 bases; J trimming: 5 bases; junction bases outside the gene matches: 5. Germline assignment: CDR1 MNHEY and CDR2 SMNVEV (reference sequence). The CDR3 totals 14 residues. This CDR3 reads CASSLAGGNNEQYF. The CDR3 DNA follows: TGTGCCAGCAGTTTAGCGGGAGGCAACAACGAGCAGTACTTC.

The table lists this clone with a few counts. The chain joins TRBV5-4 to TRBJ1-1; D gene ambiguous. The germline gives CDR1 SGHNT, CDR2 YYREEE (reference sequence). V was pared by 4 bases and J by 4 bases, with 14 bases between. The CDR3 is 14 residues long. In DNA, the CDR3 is TGTGCCAGCAGCCCCTCGGGCCGGGGCACTGAAGCTTTCTTT. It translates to CASSPSGRGTEAFF.

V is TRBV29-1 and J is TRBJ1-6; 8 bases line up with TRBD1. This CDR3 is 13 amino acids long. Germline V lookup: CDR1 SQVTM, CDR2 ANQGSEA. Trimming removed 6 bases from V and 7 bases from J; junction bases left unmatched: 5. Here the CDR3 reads CSVPTGGNSPLHF. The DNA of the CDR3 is TGCAGCGTCCCAACAGGGGGGAATTCACCCCTCCACTTT.

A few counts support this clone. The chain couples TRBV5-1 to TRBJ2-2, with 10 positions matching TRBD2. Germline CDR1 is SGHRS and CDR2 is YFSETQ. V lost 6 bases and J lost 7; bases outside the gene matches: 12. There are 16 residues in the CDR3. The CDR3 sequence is CASNPKLAGALGELFF. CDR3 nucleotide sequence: TGCGCCAGCAACCCAAAGCTAGCGGGAGCTCTCGGGGAGCTGTTTTTT.

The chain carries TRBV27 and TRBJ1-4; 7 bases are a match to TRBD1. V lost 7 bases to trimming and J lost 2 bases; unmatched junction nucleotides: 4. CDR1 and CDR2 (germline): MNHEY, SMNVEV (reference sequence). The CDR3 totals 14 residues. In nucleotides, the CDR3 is TGTGCCAGCAAGGTACAGGGGACTAATGAAAAACTGTTTTTT. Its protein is CASKVQGTNEKLFF.

The CDR3 coding sequence is TGCGCCAGCAGCTTGGGGCCCGGAGGTGCCGCTGCTGGAAACACCATATATTTT. Translated: CASSLGPGGAAAGNTIYF. The rearrangement links TRBV5-1 to TRBJ1-3; no clear D gene. V was trimmed by 0 bases and J by 2 bases, leaving 18 bases between them. From germline, CDR1 is SGHRS and CDR2 YFSETQ. The CDR3 consists of 18 residues.

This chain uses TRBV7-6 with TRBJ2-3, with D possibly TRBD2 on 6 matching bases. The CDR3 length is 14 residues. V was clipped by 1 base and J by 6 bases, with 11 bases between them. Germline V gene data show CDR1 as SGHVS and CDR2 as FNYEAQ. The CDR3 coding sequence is TGTGCCAGCAGCTTAGGACAGCGGGTGGATACGCAGTATTTT. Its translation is CASSLGQRVDTQYF.

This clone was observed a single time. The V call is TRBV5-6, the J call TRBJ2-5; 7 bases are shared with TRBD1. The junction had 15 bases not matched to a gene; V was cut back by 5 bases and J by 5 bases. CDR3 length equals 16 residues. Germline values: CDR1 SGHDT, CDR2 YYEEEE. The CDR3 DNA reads TGTGCCAGCAGAGCTATGGTTCCGACAGGGCCGGAGACCCAGTACTTC. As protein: CASRAMVPTGPETQYF.

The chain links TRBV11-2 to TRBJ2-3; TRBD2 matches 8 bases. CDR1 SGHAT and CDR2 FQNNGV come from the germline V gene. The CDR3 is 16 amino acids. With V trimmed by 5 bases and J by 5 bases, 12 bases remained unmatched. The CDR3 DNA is TGTGCCAGCAGCAGGGGGGGATCCGGGAGGGTAGATACGCAGTATTTT. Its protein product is CASSRGGSGRVDTQYF.

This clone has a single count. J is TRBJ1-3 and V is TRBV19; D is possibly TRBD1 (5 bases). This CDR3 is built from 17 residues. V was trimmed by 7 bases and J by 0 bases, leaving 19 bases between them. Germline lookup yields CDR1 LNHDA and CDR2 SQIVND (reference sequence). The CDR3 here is CASTRGGDLRSGNTIYF. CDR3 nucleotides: TGTGCCAGTACCCGAGGAGGGGACTTACGCTCTGGAAACACCATATATTTT.

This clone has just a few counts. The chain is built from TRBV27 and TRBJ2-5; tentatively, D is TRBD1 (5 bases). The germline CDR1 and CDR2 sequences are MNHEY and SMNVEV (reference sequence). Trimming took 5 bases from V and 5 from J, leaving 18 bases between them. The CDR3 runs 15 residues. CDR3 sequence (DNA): TGTGCCAGCAGTCCTATGGCCCAGGGTGTGGAGACCCAGTACTTC. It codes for CASSPMAQGVETQYF.

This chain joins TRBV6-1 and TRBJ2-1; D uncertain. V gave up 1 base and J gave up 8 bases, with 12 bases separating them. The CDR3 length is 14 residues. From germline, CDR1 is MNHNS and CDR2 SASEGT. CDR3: CASSEDPRSDEQFF. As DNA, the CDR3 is TGTGCCAGCAGTGAAGACCCCCGATCGGATGAGCAGTTCTTC.

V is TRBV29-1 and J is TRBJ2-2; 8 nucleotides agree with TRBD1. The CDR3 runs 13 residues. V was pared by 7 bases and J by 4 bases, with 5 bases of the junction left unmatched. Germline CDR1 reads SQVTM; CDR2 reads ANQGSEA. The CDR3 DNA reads TGCAGCGCTAGGACAGGGAGCACCGGGGAGCTGTTTTTT. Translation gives CSARTGSTGELFF.

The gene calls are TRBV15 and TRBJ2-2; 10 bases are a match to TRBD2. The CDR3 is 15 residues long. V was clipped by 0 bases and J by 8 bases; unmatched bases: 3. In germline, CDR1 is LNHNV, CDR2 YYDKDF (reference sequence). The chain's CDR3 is CATSRDTSGAGELFF. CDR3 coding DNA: TGTGCCACCAGCAGAGATACTAGCGGGGCTGGGGAGCTGTTTTTT.

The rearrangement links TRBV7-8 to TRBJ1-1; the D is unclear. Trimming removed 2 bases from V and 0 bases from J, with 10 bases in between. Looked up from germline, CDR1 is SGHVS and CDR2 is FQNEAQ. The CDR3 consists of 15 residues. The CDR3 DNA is TGTGCCAGCAGCTTAATGAGAGGCGTGAACACTGAAGCTTTCTTT. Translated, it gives CASSLMRGVNTEAFF.

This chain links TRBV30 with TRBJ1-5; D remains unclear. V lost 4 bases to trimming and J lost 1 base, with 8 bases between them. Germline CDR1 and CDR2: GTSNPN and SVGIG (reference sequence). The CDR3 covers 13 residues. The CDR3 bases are TGTGCCTGGAACGGAGGGAGCAATCAGCCCCAGCATTTT. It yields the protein CAWNGGSNQPQHF.

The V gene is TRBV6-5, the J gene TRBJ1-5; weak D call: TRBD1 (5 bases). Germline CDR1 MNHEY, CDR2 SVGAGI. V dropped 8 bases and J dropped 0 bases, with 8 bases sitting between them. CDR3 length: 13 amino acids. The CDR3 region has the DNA TGTGCCAGCGCAGGGTATAGCAATCAGCCCCAGCATTTT. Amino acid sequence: CASAGYSNQPQHF.

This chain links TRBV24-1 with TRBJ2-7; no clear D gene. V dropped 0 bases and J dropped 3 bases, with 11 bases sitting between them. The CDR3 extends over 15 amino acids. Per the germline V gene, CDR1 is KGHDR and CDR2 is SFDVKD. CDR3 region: CATSDLVRQIYEQYF. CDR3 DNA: TGTGCCACCAGTGATTTGGTCAGGCAGATCTACGAGCAGTACTTC.

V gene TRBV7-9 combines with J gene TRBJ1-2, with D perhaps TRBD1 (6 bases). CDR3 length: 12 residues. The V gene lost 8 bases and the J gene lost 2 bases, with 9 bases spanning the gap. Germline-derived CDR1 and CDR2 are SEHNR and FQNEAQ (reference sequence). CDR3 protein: CASDTGNYGYTF. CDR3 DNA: TGTGCCAGCGATACAGGGAACTATGGCTACACCTTC.

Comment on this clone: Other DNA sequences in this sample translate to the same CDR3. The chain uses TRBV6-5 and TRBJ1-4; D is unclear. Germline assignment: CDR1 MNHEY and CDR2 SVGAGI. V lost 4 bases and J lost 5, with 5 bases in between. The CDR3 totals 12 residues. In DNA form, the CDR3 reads TGTGCCAGCAGTTCGCTAAATGAAAAACTGTTTTTT. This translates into CASSSLNEKLFF.